A single TCR beta chain is shown here with its context. Its antigen is not identified. This sample was taken from a study of cytomegalovirus exposure and HLA in healthy donors. With 60 Vbeta and 13 Jbeta primers, the PCR was carried out. Some clones are missing from TCRdb's copy, which holds only in-frame ones; the method was immunoSEQ multiplex PCR. This sample has approximately 160,000 clones, with around 83% found just once. Looked up from germline, CDR1 is MNHEY and CDR2 is SMNVEV (reference sequence). The CDR3 has 16 amino acids. Unmatched junction bases numbered 5, after V lost 3 bases and J lost 3 bases. Broader study findings: According to the study, 180 or so TCR beta chains were cytomegalovirus-associated.

Sequencing used PBMCs. The chain uses TRBV27 and TRBJ2-3, with 11 bases lining up with TRBD2. The TCR comes from a man aged 50 or older in good health and CMV-seropositive. The CDR3 bases are TGTGCCAGCAGTTTTGACGCTAGCGGGAGGACAGATACGCAGTATTTT. It specifies CASSFDASGRTDTQYF.